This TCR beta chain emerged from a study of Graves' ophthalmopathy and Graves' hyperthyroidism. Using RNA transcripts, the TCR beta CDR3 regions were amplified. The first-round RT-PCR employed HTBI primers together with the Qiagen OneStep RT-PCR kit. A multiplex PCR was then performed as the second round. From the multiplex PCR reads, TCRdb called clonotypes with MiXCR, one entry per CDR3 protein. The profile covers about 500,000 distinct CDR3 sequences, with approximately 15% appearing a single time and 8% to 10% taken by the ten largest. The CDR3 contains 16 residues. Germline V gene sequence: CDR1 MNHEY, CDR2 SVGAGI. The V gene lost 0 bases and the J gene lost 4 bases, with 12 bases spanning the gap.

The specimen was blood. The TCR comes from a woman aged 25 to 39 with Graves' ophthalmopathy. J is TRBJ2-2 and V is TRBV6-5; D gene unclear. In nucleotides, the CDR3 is TGTGCCAGCAGTTACTCTGAGCGTCACAGCACCGGGGAGCTGTTTTTT. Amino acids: CASSYSERHSTGELFF.